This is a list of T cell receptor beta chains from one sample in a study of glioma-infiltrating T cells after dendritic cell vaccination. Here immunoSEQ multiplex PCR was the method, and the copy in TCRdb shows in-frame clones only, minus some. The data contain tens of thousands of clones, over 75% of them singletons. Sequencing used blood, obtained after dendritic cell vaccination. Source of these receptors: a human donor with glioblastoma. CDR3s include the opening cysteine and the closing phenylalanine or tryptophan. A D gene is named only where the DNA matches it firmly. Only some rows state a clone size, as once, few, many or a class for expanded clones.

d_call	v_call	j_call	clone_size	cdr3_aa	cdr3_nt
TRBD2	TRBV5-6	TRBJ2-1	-	CASIPVSGAYNEQFF	TGTGCCAGCATCCCTGTCAGCGGGGCCTACAATGAGCAGTTCTTC
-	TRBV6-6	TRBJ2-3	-	CASHQGMDTQYF	TGTGCCAGCCACCAGGGAATGGATACGCAGTATTTT
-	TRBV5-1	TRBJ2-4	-	CASSASGTGTNIQYF	TGCGCCAGCAGCGCCTCCGGGACTGGAACAAACATTCAGTACTTC
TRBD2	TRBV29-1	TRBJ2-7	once	CSVISGSDEQYF	TGCAGCGTTATTAGCGGGAGCGACGAGCAGTACTTC
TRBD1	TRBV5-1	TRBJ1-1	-	CASTLTGAWTEAFF	TGCGCCAGCACCCTCACAGGGGCTTGGACTGAAGCTTTCTTT
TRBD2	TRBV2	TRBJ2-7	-	CASSFAGTSGASYEQYF	TGTGCCAGCAGTTTCGCAGGGACTAGCGGGGCATCCTACGAGCAGTACTTC
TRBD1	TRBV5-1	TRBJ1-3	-	CASSSGGLGNTIYF	TGCGCCAGCAGTTCAGGGGGTCTCGGAAACACCATATATTTT
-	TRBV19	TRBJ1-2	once	CASSRGGSLGDGYTF	TGTGCCAGTAGTAGGGGAGGCAGCCTCGGGGATGGCTACACCTTC
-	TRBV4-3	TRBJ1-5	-	CASSQEIGDSNQPQHF	TGCGCCAGCAGCCAAGAAATAGGGGATAGCAATCAGCCCCAGCATTTT
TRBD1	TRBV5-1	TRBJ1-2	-	CASSTGTGSGYTF	TGCGCCAGCAGCACCGGGACAGGGAGTGGCTACACCTTC
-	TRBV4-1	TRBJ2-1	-	CASSQEQVSYNEQFF	TGCGCCAGCAGCCAAGAACAGGTCTCCTACAATGAGCAGTTCTTC
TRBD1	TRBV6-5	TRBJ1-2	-	CASSPPGTGGGYTF	TGTGCCAGCAGCCCCCCCGGGACAGGGGGAGGCTACACCTTC
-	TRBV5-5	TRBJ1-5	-	CASSRGGPRPDQPQHF	TGTGCCAGCAGTCGGGGGGGCCCCAGGCCAGATCAGCCCCAGCATTTT
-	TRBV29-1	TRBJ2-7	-	CSVGGSGAGEQYF	TGCAGCGTTGGAGGGTCCGGGGCGGGAGAGCAGTACTTC
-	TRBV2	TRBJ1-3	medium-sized	CASSDSRGSGNTIYF	TGTGCCAGCAGTGATTCCAGGGGCTCTGGAAACACCATATATTTT
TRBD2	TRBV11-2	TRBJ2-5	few	CASSLDWLAGGWGETQYF	TGTGCCAGCAGCTTAGATTGGCTAGCGGGGGGGTGGGGAGAGACCCAGTACTTC
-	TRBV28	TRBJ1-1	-	CASSLDRYTEAFF	TGTGCCAGCAGTTTAGACAGATACACTGAAGCTTTCTTT
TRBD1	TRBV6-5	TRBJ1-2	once	CASSRGRDYGYTF	TGTGCCAGCAGTAGGGGGCGCGACTATGGCTACACCTTC
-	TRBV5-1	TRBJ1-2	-	CASSLVSGNDGYTF	TGCGCCAGCAGCTTGGTTTCAGGGAACGATGGCTACACCTTC
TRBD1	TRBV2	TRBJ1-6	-	CASSPGQGNSPLHF	TGTGCCAGCAGCCCCGGACAGGGGAATTCACCCCTCCACTTT
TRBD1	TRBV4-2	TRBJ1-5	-	CASSPGTGLSNQPQHF	TGTGCCAGCAGCCCGGGGACAGGGTTGAGCAATCAGCCCCAGCATTTT
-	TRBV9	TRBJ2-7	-	CASSVYEGEQYF	TGTGCCAGCAGCGTATACGAGGGCGAGCAGTACTTC
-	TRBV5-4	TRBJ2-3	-	CASSLMSGGTDTQYF	TGTGCCAGCAGCTTAATGTCCGGGGGCACAGATACGCAGTATTTT
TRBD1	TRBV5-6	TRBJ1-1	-	CASSLPQGGTEAFF	TGTGCCAGCAGCTTGCCTCAGGGGGGCACTGAAGCTTTCTTT
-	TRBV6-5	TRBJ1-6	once	CASSYSSGVENSPLHF	TGTGCCAGCAGTTACTCTTCCGGGGTGGAGAATTCACCCCTCCACTTT
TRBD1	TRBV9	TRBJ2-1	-	CASRGTGGYNEQFF	TGTGCCAGCAGGGGGACAGGGGGGTACAATGAGCAGTTCTTC
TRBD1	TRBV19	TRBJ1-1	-	CASSTRPGTGDTEAFF	TGTGCCAGTAGTACCAGACCCGGGACAGGGGACACTGAAGCTTTCTTT
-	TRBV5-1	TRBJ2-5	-	CASSLFPGVQETQYF	TGCGCCAGCAGCTTGTTCCCGGGGGTTCAAGAGACCCAGTACTTC
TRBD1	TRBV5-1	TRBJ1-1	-	CASSLSTGALNTEAFF	TGCGCCAGCAGCTTAAGTACAGGGGCCTTGAACACTGAAGCTTTCTTT
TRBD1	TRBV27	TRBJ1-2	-	CASSRDREEGNYGYTF	TGTGCCAGCAGCCGGGACAGGGAGGAGGGTAACTATGGCTACACCTTC
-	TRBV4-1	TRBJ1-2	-	CASSQEEDLTYGYTF	TGCGCCAGCAGCCAAGAAGAGGATCTCACCTATGGCTACACCTTC
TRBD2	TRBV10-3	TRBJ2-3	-	CAIAGAGLTSNTQYF	TGTGCCATCGCGGGAGCGGGACTCACATCTAATACGCAGTATTTT
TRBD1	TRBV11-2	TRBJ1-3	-	CASSEGQGAKTGNTIYF	TGTGCCAGCAGCGAAGGACAGGGAGCGAAGACTGGAAACACCATATATTTT
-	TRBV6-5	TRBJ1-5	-	CASSYSSTVNQPQHF	TGTGCCAGCAGTTACTCGAGTACCGTAAATCAGCCCCAGCATTTT
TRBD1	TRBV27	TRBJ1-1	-	CASSSRNPTQGFDTEAFF	TGTGCCAGCAGTTCGCGAAATCCGACACAGGGGTTTGACACTGAAGCTTTCTTT
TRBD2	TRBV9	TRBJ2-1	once	CASSPQTSANYNEQFF	TGTGCCAGCAGCCCGCAGACTAGCGCTAACTACAATGAGCAGTTCTTC
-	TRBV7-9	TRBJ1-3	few	CASSLVLSGNTIYF	TGTGCCAGCAGCTTAGTTCTGAGTGGAAACACCATATATTTT
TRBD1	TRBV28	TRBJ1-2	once	CASRSGTGGNYGYTF	TGTGCCAGCAGGTCCGGGACAGGTGGGAACTATGGCTACACCTTC
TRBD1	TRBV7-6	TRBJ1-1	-	CASSQYRGDTEAFF	TGTGCCAGCAGCCAGTACAGGGGTGACACTGAAGCTTTCTTT
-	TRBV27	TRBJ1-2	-	CASGLADYGYTF	TGTGCCAGCGGATTAGCCGACTATGGCTACACCTTC
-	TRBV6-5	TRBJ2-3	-	CASSYSATRTDTQYF	TGTGCCAGCAGTTACTCTGCGACACGCACAGATACGCAGTATTTT
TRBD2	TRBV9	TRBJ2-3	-	CASSVGVAGDRDTQYF	TGTGCCAGCAGCGTAGGGGTAGCGGGAGATAGAGATACGCAGTATTTT
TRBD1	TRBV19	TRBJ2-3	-	CASSTTGVSTDTQYF	TGTGCCAGTAGTACGACAGGGGTTAGCACAGATACGCAGTATTTT
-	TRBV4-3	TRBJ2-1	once	CASSQEREREQFF	TGCGCCAGCAGCCAAGAACGGGAACGGGAGCAGTTCTTC
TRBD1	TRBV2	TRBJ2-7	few	CASRIDRAYEQYF	TGTGCCAGCAGAATCGACAGGGCCTACGAGCAGTACTTC
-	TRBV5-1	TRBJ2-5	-	CASSLLERQETQYF	TGCGCCAGCAGCCTCCTGGAGCGTCAAGAGACCCAGTACTTC
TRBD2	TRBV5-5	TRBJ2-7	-	CASSLVWGGKHEQYF	TGTGCCAGCAGCTTGGTTTGGGGGGGAAAACACGAGCAGTACTTC
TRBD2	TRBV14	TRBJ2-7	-	CASSQPSGLAFSEQYF	TGTGCCAGCAGCCAACCATCGGGACTAGCGTTTTCAGAGCAGTACTTC
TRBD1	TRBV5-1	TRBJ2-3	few	CASSLDRGADTQYF	TGCGCCAGCAGCTTGGACAGGGGGGCAGATACGCAGTATTTT
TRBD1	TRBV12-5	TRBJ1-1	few	CASGLQGAYTEAFF	TGTGCTAGTGGTTTGCAGGGGGCATACACTGAAGCTTTCTTT
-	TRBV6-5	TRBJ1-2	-	CASSYAPGNSYGYTF	TGTGCCAGCAGTTACGCGCCGGGGAATTCTTATGGCTACACCTTC
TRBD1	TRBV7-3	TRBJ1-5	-	CASSLTPGQGAVQPQHF	TGTGCCAGCAGCTTAACTCCGGGACAGGGGGCCGTACAGCCCCAGCATTTT
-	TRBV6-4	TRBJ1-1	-	CASSEFLRGRAFF	TGTGCCAGCAGTGAGTTCCTGCGGGGCCGGGCTTTCTTT
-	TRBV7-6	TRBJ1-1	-	CASSPGSGVVYAEAFF	TGTGCCAGCAGCCCTGGGTCGGGGGTGGTTTACGCTGAAGCTTTCTTT
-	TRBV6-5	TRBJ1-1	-	CASSPGWGNTEAFF	TGTGCCAGCAGCCCGGGGTGGGGGAACACTGAAGCTTTCTTT